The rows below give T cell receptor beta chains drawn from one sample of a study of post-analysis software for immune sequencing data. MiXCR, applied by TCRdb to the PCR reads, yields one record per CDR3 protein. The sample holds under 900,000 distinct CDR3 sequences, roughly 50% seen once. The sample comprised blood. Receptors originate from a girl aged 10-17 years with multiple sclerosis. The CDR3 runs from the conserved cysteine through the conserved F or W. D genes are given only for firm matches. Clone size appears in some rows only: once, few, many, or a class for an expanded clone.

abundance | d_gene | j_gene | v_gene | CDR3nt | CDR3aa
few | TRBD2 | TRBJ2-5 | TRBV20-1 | TGCAGTGCTAGAGATCACCGACTAGCGGGAGGGCCGGACCAAGAGACCCAGTACTTC | CSARDHRLAGGPDQETQYF
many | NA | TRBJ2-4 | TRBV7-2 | TGTGCCAGCAGCCGGGACCCCCTTTTGGACATTCAGTACTTC | CASSRDPLLDIQYF
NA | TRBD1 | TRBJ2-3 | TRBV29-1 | TGCAGCGTTTCACCGGGACAGGGCGCAGATACGCAGTATTTT | CSVSPGQGADTQYF
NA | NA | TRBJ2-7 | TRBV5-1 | TGCGCCAGCAGCTTCCGACAGGCCGAGCAGTACTTC | CASSFRQAEQYF
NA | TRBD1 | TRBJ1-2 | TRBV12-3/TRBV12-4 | TGTGCCAGCAGTGGACAGGGCCTCACTAACTATGGCTACACCTTC | CASSGQGLTNYGYTF
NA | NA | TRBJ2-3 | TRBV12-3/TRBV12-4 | TGTGCCAGCAGTCCTAACCCGGGACTGTTCAACACAGATACGCAGTATTTT | CASSPNPGLFNTDTQYF
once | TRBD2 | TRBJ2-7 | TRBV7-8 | TGTGCCAGCAGTAGGACTAGCGGACCATTCTACGAGCAGTACTTC | CASSRTSGPFYEQYF
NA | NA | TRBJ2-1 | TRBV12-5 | TGTGCTAGTGGTTGGGGGGACTGGCCACTGGATGAGCAATTCTTC | CASGWGDWPLDEQFF
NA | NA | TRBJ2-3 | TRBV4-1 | TGCGCCAGCAGCCAGGGACAATGGGAAGATACGCAGTATTTT | CASSQGQWEDTQYF
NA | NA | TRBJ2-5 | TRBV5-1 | TGCGCCAGCAGCTTGGGCGACAGGTATTACCAAGAGATCCAGTACTTC | CASSLGDRYYQEIQYF
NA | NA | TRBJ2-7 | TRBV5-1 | TGTGCCAGCAGCTTAGACCCGGGCTCCTCCTACGAGCAGTACTTC | CASSLDPGSSYEQYF
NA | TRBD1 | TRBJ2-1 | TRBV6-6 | TGTGCCAGCAGTAAACAGGGGTGGGAGCAGTTCTTC | CASSKQGWEQFF
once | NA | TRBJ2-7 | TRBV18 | TGTGCCAGCTCACCCAGGGGGCGCGCGGCGGGAGGATACGAGCAGTACTTC | CASSPRGRAAGGYEQYF
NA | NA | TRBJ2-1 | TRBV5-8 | TGTGCCAGCAGCTTTGGGGTAGCCGGGCCCTACAATGAGCAGTTCTTC | CASSFGVAGPYNEQFF
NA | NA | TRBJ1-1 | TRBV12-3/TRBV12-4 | TGTGCCAGCAGTTTTACAGGACCCATCACTGAAGCTTTCTTT | CASSFTGPITEAFF
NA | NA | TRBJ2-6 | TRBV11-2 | TGTGCCAGCAGCTCGGTTCACCGGGCGTCCGGGGCCAACGTCCTGACTTTC | CASSSVHRASGANVLTF